The clone carrying this TCR beta chain was picked up a small number of times. From germline, CDR1 is SEHNR and CDR2 FQNEAQ (reference sequence). The CDR3 spans 15 residues. The V segment lost 2 bases and the J segment 6 bases; nucleotides outside the gene matches: 6. The sample's time point: patch test 1, 2 weeks after DPC sensitization. Documented treatment: therapeutic diphenylcyclopropenone sensitization with weekly scalp DPC. One entry per CDR3 protein results from TCRdb running MiXCR on the RACE reads. This sample has around 190,000 distinct CDR3 sequences, with 20% to 25% found just once. The sample comes from a study of human T cells and chemical hapten exposure.

The chain uses TRBV7-9 and TRBJ2-1, with TRBD1 matching 8 bases. The sample in question was whole blood, obtained in connection with sensitization to the hapten diphenylcyclopropenone (DPC). The source of this sequence is a woman aged 50 to 60 with alopecia areata. Some clones in this sample may be carry-over from other donors' samples. Here the CDR3 reads CASSLRQGQGNEQFF. The CDR3 DNA sequence: TGTGCCAGCAGCTTACGGCAAGGACAGGGCAATGAGCAGTTCTTC.